Following are 6 T cell receptor beta chains from one sample sequenced in a study of blood T cell repertoires in COVID-19. Assay used: immunoSEQ multiplex PCR; TCRdb lists only in-frame clones, some missing. The table has about 240,000 clones, more than 75% seen once. The sample comprised peripheral blood. The receptors were sampled from an older woman with active or convalescent COVID-19.

Only one count was recorded for this clone. The chain carries TRBV3-1 (or the pseudogene TRBV3-2) and TRBJ1-2; unclear D gene. The CDR3 sequence is 14 residues long. Deletions cut 1 base from V and 4 bases from J, with 10 bases between. Germline values: CDR1 LGHDT, CDR2 YNNKEL (reference sequence). Here the CDR3 DNA reads TGTGCCAGCAGCCAAGGCCCCGGGAGCTATGGCTACACCTTC. This sequence encodes CASSQGPGSYGYTF.

Only one count was recorded for this clone. Here the CDR3 reads CASTHRPGQGASRRDQPQHF. The CDR3, as DNA: TGTGCCAGCACCCACAGGCCGGGACAGGGGGCGAGTAGAAGGGATCAGCCCCAGCATTTT. V is TRBV21-1 and J is TRBJ1-5; the table assigns TRBD1, which was not confirmed against the DNA. TRBV21-1 is noted as a pseudogene. The CDR3 consists of 20 residues.

The rearrangement joins TRBV27 to TRBJ2-7; tentative D call: TRBD1 (7 bases). The V end was cut by 8 bases, the J end by 4 bases, with 21 bases between. The CDR3 spans 15 residues. CDR1 and CDR2 (germline): MNHEY, SMNVEV (reference sequence). In DNA, the CDR3 is TGTGCCAGCCGGACGGGGTCAGGGGGGTTTTACGAGCAGTACTTC. Translated: CASRTGSGGFYEQYF.

This clone was counted many times. The V gene is TRBV14, the J gene TRBJ2-7, with TRBD1 matching over 7 bases. Trimming cost V 4 bases and J 9 bases; bases outside gene matches: 6. The V gene's germline CDR1 is SGHDN and CDR2 FVKESK. The CDR3 is 12 residues long. The CDR3 sequence: CASSPAGGWQYF. CDR3 DNA: TGTGCCAGCAGCCCCGCAGGGGGATGGCAGTACTTC.

CDR3 amino acids: CASSPSLAGAYYNEQFF. The CDR3 coding sequence is TGTGCCAGCTCACCATCCCTAGCGGGGGCTTACTACAATGAGCAGTTCTTC. The rearrangement links TRBV18 to TRBJ2-1; TRBD2 aligns across 10 bases. Looked up from germline, CDR1 is KGHSH and CDR2 is LQKENI. The CDR3 length is 17 residues. Trimming took 2 bases from V and 3 from J; bases not matched to a gene: 7.

This clone was counted only a few times. This chain links TRBV28 with TRBJ1-5; perhaps TRBD1 as D (5 bases). From germline, CDR1 is MDHEN and CDR2 SYDVKM. V was cut by 4 bases and J by 9 bases, with 13 bases left in between. This CDR3 comprises 13 residues. The CDR3 region is CASSSPPGGPQHF. The CDR3 bases are TGTGCCAGCAGTTCCCCCCCGGGGGGGCCCCAGCATTTT.